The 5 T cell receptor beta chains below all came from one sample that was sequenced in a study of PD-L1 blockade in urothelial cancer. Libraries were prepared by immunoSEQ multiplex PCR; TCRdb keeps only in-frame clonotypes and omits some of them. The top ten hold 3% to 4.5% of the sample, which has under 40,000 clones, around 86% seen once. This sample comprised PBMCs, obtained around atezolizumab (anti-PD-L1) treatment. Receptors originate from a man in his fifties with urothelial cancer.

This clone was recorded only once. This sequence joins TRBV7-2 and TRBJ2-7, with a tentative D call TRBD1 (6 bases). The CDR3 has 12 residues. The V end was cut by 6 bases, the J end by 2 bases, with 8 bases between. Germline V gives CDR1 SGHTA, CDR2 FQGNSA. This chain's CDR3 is CASRTGPYEQYF. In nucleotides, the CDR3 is TGTGCCAGCAGGACAGGCCCCTACGAGCAGTACTTC. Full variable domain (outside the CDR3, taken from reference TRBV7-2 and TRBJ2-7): GAGVSQSPSNKVTEKGKDVELRCDPISGHTALYWYRQSLGQGLEFLIYFQGNSAPDKSGLPSDRFSAERTGGSVSTLTIQRTQQEDSAVYLCASRTGPYEQYFGPGTRLTVT.

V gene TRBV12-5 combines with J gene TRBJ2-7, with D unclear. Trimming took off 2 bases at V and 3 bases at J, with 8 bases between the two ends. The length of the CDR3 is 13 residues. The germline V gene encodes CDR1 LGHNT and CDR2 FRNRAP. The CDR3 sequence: CASGLLSYYEQYF. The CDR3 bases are TGTGCTAGTGGTTTGCTGAGCTACTACGAGCAGTACTTC.

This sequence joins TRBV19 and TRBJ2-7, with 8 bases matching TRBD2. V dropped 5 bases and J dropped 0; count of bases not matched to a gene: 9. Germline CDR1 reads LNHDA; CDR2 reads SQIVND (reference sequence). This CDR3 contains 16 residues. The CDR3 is CASSVAVAGSSYEQYF. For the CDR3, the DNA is TGTGCCAGTAGTGTAGCCGTAGCGGGGAGCTCCTACGAGCAGTACTTC.

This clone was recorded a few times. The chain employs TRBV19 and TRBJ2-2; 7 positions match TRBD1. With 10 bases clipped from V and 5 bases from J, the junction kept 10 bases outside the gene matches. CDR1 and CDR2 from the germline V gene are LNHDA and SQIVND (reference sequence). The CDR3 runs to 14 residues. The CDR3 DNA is TGTGCCACCAAAAGACAGGGTGAAACCGGGGAGCTGTTTTTT. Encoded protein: CATKRQGETGELFF. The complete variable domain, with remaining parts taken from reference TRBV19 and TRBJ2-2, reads DGGITQSPKYLFRKEGQNVTLSCEQNLNHDAMYWYRQDPGQGLRLIYYSQIVNDFQKGDIAEGYSVSREKKESFPLTVTSAQKNPTAFYLCATKRQGETGELFFGEGSRLTVL.

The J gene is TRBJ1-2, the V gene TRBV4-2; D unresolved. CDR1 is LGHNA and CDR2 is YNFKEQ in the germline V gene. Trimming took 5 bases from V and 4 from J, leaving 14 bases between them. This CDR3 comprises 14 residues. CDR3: CASSEQAAVYGYTF. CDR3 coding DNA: TGTGCCAGCAGCGAGCAGGCTGCCGTCTATGGCTACACCTTC.